The rows below give T cell receptor beta chains drawn from one sample of a study of control samples from healthy donors and cancer patients. Sequencing used immunoSEQ multiplex PCR; TCRdb keeps in-frame clones, though not all of them. The sample comprises some 140,000 clones, roughly 92% of which are singletons, and approximately 11% rests with the top ten. Sequencing was performed on blood. These receptors were taken from a young man in good health. Both conserved end residues are part of each CDR3. Each record gives: V gene, clone size, D gene, J gene, CDR3 protein, CDR3 DNA. The D gene is left open where the match is weak. Clone size is shown for a subset of rows, as once, few, many or a class of expanded clone.

>TRBV5-1|-|-|TRBJ2-5
CASSKDTQETQYF
TGCGCCAGCAGCAAAGACACTCAAGAGACCCAGTACTTC
>TRBV5-4|-|-|TRBJ2-7
CASSLALPGRLSSYEQYF
TGTGCCAGCAGCTTGGCCTTACCGGGACGCCTGAGCTCCTACGAGCAGTACTTC
>TRBV5-8|-|TRBD1|TRBJ2-5
CASRGTGRGFQETQYF
TGTGCCAGCAGAGGGACAGGGAGAGGTTTCCAAGAGACCCAGTACTTC
>TRBV7-2|-|-|TRBJ1-1
CASSLGVGMNTEAFF
TGTGCCAGCAGCTTAGGGGTCGGCATGAACACTGAAGCTTTCTTT
>TRBV10-1|once|-|TRBJ1-4
CASSEGGFPEKLFF
TGCGCCAGCAGTGAAGGAGGCTTTCCAGAAAAACTGTTTTTT
>TRBV3-1/TRBV3-2|-|TRBD1|TRBJ1-3
CASSQEDRGGNTIYF
TGTGCCAGCAGCCAAGAAGACAGGGGTGGAAACACCATATATTTT
>TRBV24-1|-|-|TRBJ1-2
CATSDFKDGGYTF
TGTGCCACCAGTGATTTCAAGGACGGTGGCTACACCTTC
>TRBV5-6|-|-|TRBJ2-7
CASSRAGKGSYEQYF
TGTGCCAGCAGCCGGGCCGGGAAGGGGTCCTACGAGCAGTACTTC
>TRBV2|-|-|TRBJ1-1
CASTVDIGGTEAFF
TGTGCCAGCACCGTCGACATCGGGGGGACTGAAGCTTTCTTT
>TRBV27|-|-|TRBJ2-7
CASSLGGPYEQYF
TGTGCCAGCAGTTTGGGGGGTCCCTACGAGCAGTACTTC
>TRBV5-1|-|-|TRBJ1-2
CASSSEGGTNYGYTF
TGCGCCAGCAGCTCGGAAGGAGGTACTAACTATGGCTACACCTTC
>TRBV11-2|-|TRBD1|TRBJ1-2
CASSLVGTADYGYTF
TGTGCCAGCAGCTTAGTAGGGACAGCCGACTATGGCTACACCTTC
>TRBV7-9|once|TRBD1|TRBJ2-1
CASNPGQSYNEQFF
TGTGCCAGCAACCCGGGACAGAGTTACAATGAGCAGTTCTTC
>TRBV28|-|-|TRBJ1-2
CASSLPAGPTYGYTF
TGTGCCAGCAGTTTACCAGCGGGCCCAACGTATGGCTACACCTTC
>TRBV27|-|-|TRBJ2-1
CAPIHYWDNEQFF
TGTGCCCCTATCCACTATTGGGACAATGAGCAGTTCTTC
>TRBV28|-|-|TRBJ2-7
CASSLPGAYEQYF
TGTGCCAGCAGTCTACCGGGAGCCTACGAGCAGTACTTC
>TRBV6-5|-|-|TRBJ1-6
CASSLMYNSPLHF
TGTGCCAGCAGTTTAATGTATAATTCACCCCTCCACTTT
>TRBV19|-|TRBD2|TRBJ2-3
CASSIQAGVFTDTQYF
TGTGCCAGTAGTATACAAGCGGGAGTGTTCACAGATACGCAGTATTTT
>TRBV19|-|-|TRBJ1-4
CASRIGEKLFF
TGTGCCAGTCGGATTGGGGAAAAACTGTTTTTT
>TRBV3-1/TRBV3-2|-|-|TRBJ1-1
CASSQDGGNTEAFF
TGTGCCAGCAGCCAAGATGGCGGGAACACTGAAGCTTTCTTT
>TRBV7-2|-|TRBD2|TRBJ2-1
CASSPGLAGYNEQFF
TGTGCCAGCAGCCCGGGACTAGCGGGGTACAATGAGCAGTTCTTC
>TRBV7-2|-|-|TRBJ2-7
CASSLRANSYEQYF
TGTGCCAGCAGCTTGCGAGCCAACTCCTACGAGCAGTACTTC
>TRBV9|-|-|TRBJ2-7
CASSGINPYEQYF
TGTGCCAGCAGCGGGATAAACCCCTACGAGCAGTACTTC
>TRBV28|-|-|TRBJ1-5
CASSRGDFNQPQHF
TGTGCCAGCAGTAGGGGGGACTTCAATCAGCCCCAGCATTTT
>TRBV2|-|TRBD1|TRBJ1-6
CASRYRGHSSPLHF
TGTGCCAGCAGGTACAGGGGGCATAGTTCACCCCTCCACTTT
>TRBV15|-|-|TRBJ1-1
CATSRDFWGETEAFF
TGTGCCACCAGCAGAGATTTTTGGGGAGAGACTGAAGCTTTCTTT
>TRBV27|-|TRBD1|TRBJ1-5
CASMGTDNQPQHF
TGTGCCAGCATGGGGACAGACAATCAGCCCCAGCATTTT
>TRBV10-3|-|-|TRBJ1-1
CAISESPGLNTEAFF
TGTGCCATCAGTGAGTCGCCAGGGTTGAACACTGAAGCTTTCTTT
>TRBV28|-|-|TRBJ1-2
CASVITGRYGYTF
TGTGCCAGCGTTATAACAGGGCGCTATGGCTACACCTTC
>TRBV7-3|-|-|TRBJ2-1
CASSLSSSHNEQFF
TGTGCCAGCAGCTTATCTTCGTCCCACAATGAGCAGTTCTTC
>TRBV4-1|-|TRBD2|TRBJ2-3
CASSQEGPGTSGDTDTQYF
TGCGCCAGCAGCCAGGAGGGGCCCGGTACTAGCGGAGACACAGATACGCAGTATTTT
>TRBV11-2|-|TRBD2|TRBJ2-7
CASSPGLAGVLVSYEQYF
TGTGCCAGCAGCCCCGGACTAGCGGGAGTCCTTGTGTCCTACGAGCAGTACTTC
>TRBV19|-|TRBD1|TRBJ2-4
CASSNRDSKNIQYF
TGTGCCAGTAGTAACCGGGACAGCAAAAACATTCAGTACTTC
>TRBV10-3|few|-|TRBJ1-2
CAISGRNLYGYTF
TGTGCCATCAGCGGGCGGAACCTCTATGGCTACACCTTC
>TRBV28|-|TRBD2|TRBJ2-7
CASFGLAGTSTPLRYF
TGTGCCAGCTTCGGCTTGGCTGGGACTAGCACTCCTCTTCGGTACTTC
>TRBV27|-|TRBD1|TRBJ1-1
CASRLQGMNTEAFF
TGTGCCAGCAGACTACAGGGGATGAACACTGAAGCTTTCTTT
>TRBV10-1|-|-|TRBJ2-3
CASTRWMRDDTDTQYF
TGCGCCAGCACCCGCTGGATGCGGGACGACACAGATACGCAGTATTTT
>TRBV28|once|TRBD1|TRBJ1-2
CASTSTGGNYGYTF
TGTGCCAGCACCTCCACAGGGGGTAACTATGGCTACACCTTC
>TRBV9|-|-|TRBJ1-1
CASSIQTNTEAFF
TGTGCCAGCAGCATCCAGACGAACACTGAAGCTTTCTTT
>TRBV5-6|-|TRBD1|TRBJ1-1
CASSFQTGRSGEAFF
TGTGCCAGCAGCTTCCAGACAGGGAGGAGTGGTGAAGCTTTCTTT
>TRBV19|-|TRBD1|TRBJ1-5
CASSIVTGGGQPQHF
TGTGCCAGTAGTATAGTAACAGGGGGGGGTCAGCCCCAGCATTTT
>TRBV29-1|-|-|TRBJ1-1
CSVDRGEFGEAFF
TGCAGCGTTGATAGGGGGGAATTCGGTGAAGCTTTCTTT